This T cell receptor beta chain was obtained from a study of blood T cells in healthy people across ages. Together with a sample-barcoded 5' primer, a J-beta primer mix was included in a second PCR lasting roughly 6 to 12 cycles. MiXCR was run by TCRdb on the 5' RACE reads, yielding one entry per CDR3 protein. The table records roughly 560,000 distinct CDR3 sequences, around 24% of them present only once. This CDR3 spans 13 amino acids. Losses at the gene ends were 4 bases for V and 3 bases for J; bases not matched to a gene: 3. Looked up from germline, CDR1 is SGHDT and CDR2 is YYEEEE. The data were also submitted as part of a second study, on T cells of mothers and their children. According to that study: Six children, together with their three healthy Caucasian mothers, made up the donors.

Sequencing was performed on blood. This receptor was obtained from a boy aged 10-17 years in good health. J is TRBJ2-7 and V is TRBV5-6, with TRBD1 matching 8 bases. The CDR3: CASSKGQDYEQYF. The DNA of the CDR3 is TGTGCCAGCAGCAAGGGACAGGACTACGAGCAGTACTTC.